The sequence of this T cell receptor beta chain was determined in a study of CD8 T cells in Susac syndrome. CD8+ and CD4+ T cells taken from blood had their TCR beta sequenced. The multiple sclerosis controls comprised treatment-naive patients whose relapsing-remitting disease was stable or active. Germline-derived CDR1 and CDR2 are SEHNR and FQNEAQ (reference sequence). J lost 6 bases, V lost 1 base, and 7 bases had no gene match. This CDR3 region has 17 residues. Random hexamers primed reverse transcription of about 0.45 to 1 ug RNA. TCRdb passed the immunoSEQ multiplex PCR reads through MiXCR, listing each CDR3 protein once. The profile shows 150,000 to 250,000 distinct CDR3 sequences, 90% to 95% of them singletons.

This TCR was sampled from a human donor with multiple sclerosis. Sequencing was carried out using CD4+ T cells from PBMCs. The rearrangement links TRBV7-9 to TRBJ2-1, with 12 bases matching TRBD1. The CDR3 DNA reads as TGTGCCAGCAGCTTAGTAGCCGGGACAGGGGGCATCAATGAGCAGTTCTTC. This codes for CASSLVAGTGGINEQFF.